This entry describes one T cell receptor beta chain. Its cognate antigen has yet to be identified. Per-nucleotide qualities are absent, and no much larger clonotype sits a single base away. The source of the sample is a study of cytomegalovirus exposure and HLA in healthy donors (dated 2017 in TCRdb). With respect to the entire study: An earlier analysis of roughly 500 of the donors reported approximately 300 Gb of sequence data and around 100 million unique TCR beta sequences obtained from 150 million to 200 million T cells. An early release covering about 600 HLA-typed donors comprised about 290 gigabases of sequencing data and tens of millions of unique TCR sequences. The genetic ancestry cluster associated with self-reported Caucasian donors included roughly four fifths of the roughly 400 genotyped donors. The study aimed to test whether cataloging public T cell receptors could reveal signatures of past pathogen exposure. Using immunosequencing, the study profiled T cell repertoires from 500 to 800 subjects and related those repertoires to cytomegalovirus serostatus. A separate validation cohort of roughly 130 different subjects was used in addition to the roughly 670-subject first cohort. The study combined high-throughput TCR immunosequencing, statistical association of individual TCRs with disease status, and machine learning to predict cytomegalovirus infection status. In a later analysis, previously published TCR beta repertoires from about 670 donors were re-analyzed and high-resolution HLA genotyping was added so that TCR occurrence patterns could be studied. The later analysis used no new phenotypic data to find candidate immune exposures, relying instead on TCR beta sequences and their occurrence across donors. An earlier analysis of 500 to 650 of the donors applied high-throughput TCR beta sequencing to assess whether each TCR beta V gene segment acted as functional or pseudogenic. Alongside the repertoire data, information on donor age, sex, ethnicity and CMV serostatus was compiled. A later genetic analysis took genome-wide SNP genotypes for about 65% of the 666 donors and used that subset as a discovery cohort. All discovery cohort repertoires had been generated on a single sequencing platform. HLA typing included class I and class II loci at four-digit resolution. Typing coverage varied by locus: roughly 629-630 donors for A, B, C, DRB1 and DQB1; under 550 for DQA1; about 600 for DPA1; 400 to 480 for DPB1. Because of strong linkage in the cohort, five DR-DQ haplotypes were treated as single units for association and clustering. Across roughly 420 genotyped donors of the cohort, an average of roughly 250,000 unique TCR beta nucleotide sequences per donor were sequenced, and around 20% of those sequences were non-productive. Overall study outcomes, separate from this receptor: Presence/absence analyses assumed roughly uniform sequencing depth across donors, an assumption that may not hold. In an earlier analysis of 450 to 750 of the donors, most TCR beta V segments appeared in productive rearrangements about 87% or about 30% of the time, broadly matching IMGT annotations. According to a later analysis, most CMV-associated TCR beta chains appeared to be HLA-restricted, and the HLA associations seemed to be driven largely by CMV exposure. The study gave a list of 150 to 200 TCR beta chains associated with cytomegalovirus. The 87-base-pair reads could not distinguish some IMGT-functional V segments, including TRBV6-2 and TRBV6-3, so those segments were excluded. Across donors, most TCR sequences were observed very rarely, whereas some public TCRs were present in many individuals. A later analysis found that TCR association rates varied across HLA loci, with DRB1 alleles showing the most associated TCRs and HLA-C alleles the fewest. In a later analysis, HLA-associated TCR beta chains showed more clonal expansion and lower generation probabilities than non-associated chains that were equally common. It was suggested by the authors that the approach could potentially be generalized to other disease states and immunological phenotypes. For the cohort, immune exposure information was limited to CMV serostatus. A cluster of highly shared sequence variants was judged likely to be a technical artifact of the sequencing pipeline. A further reported finding was that TCR beta sequences accurately predicted the HLA-A and HLA-B alleles for most subjects in the first cohort. Because some donors lacked HLA typing at each locus, the association tests relied only on the typed subset. When HLA alleles, especially DR and DQ, strongly co-occurred, TCR associations were difficult to assign to individual alleles. In a later analysis, several top co-occurrence clusters were reported to appear linked to parvovirus B19, influenza, CMV and Epstein-Barr virus. Linkage disequilibrium might explain the correlated functional status among segregating V segments, but an unknown experimental factor could not be excluded. In a later genetic analysis, fewer N-insertions in productive TCRs were reported among donors in an Asian-associated ancestry cluster than the approximately 710-donor mean. Cytomegalovirus status was reported to be diagnosed by the classifier with high specificity and sensitivity in both the original and validation cohorts. In vitro tests confirmed that three of the cytomegalovirus-associated TCR beta chains recognize cytomegalovirus antigens. The cohort was sequenced for TCR beta chains only, and without alpha or paired-chain data the features that could be detected were limited. Because counts were too low, seventeen rarely observed V segments, including chromosome 9 orphons, were left out of the earlier analysis of 500 to 750 of the donors. A later analysis associated about 18,000 TCR beta sequences with specific HLA alleles at a false discovery rate of 0.05. V-gene and J-gene trimming of TCR beta chains was associated with a missense DCLRE1C variant in a later genetic analysis, and the association was replicated in an independent cohort.

From cysteine to phenylalanine, the CDR3 is 13 amino acids long. Left in the record is the CDR3 DNA by itself, 39 bases read in frame from the first base. From a lookup of the germline V gene, CDR1 and CDR2 are SGDLS and YYNGEE. Trimming costs V 4 bases and J 2 bases, and their ends lie 9 bases apart. In total, more than 500 healthy bone marrow donors made up the cohort. All cohort members were sampled while nominally healthy, although unrecorded immune exposures were likely present. The donor tested CMV seropositive and was one of the 289 seropositive cohort members. Every donor gave a peripheral blood sample, and the peripheral blood mononuclear cells from that sample were used for TCR beta sequencing. Genomic DNA extraction from the blood cell samples was performed with the Qiagen DNeasy Blood Extraction Kit. Libraries were constructed by the immunoSEQ multiplex PCR assay. The multiplex PCR relied on a mix of 60 forward primers for TCR Vbeta segments and 13 reverse primers for TCR Jbeta segments. The CDR3 region of rearranged TCR beta genes was amplified from genomic DNA by a multiplex PCR assay. On the Illumina HiSeq System, the amplified TCR beta libraries were sequenced as 87-base-pair reads. In the original analysis: In a later analysis, some 80 million unique TCR beta chains were counted across the roughly 610 repertoires, and roughly 11 million of these chains were shared by at least two donors. Raw reads were error-corrected and collapsed into unique sequences by a nearest-neighbor algorithm in which closely related sequences were merged to remove PCR and sequencing errors. Alignment of CDR3 sequences to IMGT reference sequences was used to assign V, D and J gene segments. Each retained sequence needed at least a six-nucleotide match to both a V gene segment and a J gene segment. A rearrangement counted as productive if the CDR3 had no stop codons and remained in frame with V and J, and every other rearrangement counted as non-productive. Following IMGT convention, CDR3 was defined as the stretch from the second conserved V-encoded cysteine up to the conserved J-encoded phenylalanine. The earlier analysis of roughly 590 of the donors excluded any sequence lacking an unambiguous match to a single V gene segment. In an earlier analysis of approximately 610 of the donors, V segments were called functional above 56.7% productive rearrangements and were called segregating when the between-donor standard deviation exceeded 5%. A statistical classification framework was developed to diagnose cytomegalovirus status using the catalog of TCR beta chain sequences. V and J gene assignment, in a later analysis, came from comparing TCR nucleotide sequences with IMGT/GENE-DB human TR gene sequences. A later analysis assigned CDR3 sequences and most-parsimonious VDJ recombination scenarios with the TCRdist pipeline. In a later analysis, each TCR beta chain was defined by its CDR3 amino acid sequence together with its V-gene family, and reads lacking a unique V-gene family were excluded. As a way to deal with suspected cross-contamination and a sequencing artifact, a later analysis dropped roughly 600 nucleotide sequences that were highly shared and had low generation probability. In a later analysis, a clonal expansion index was calculated for each public chain from normalized within-repertoire ranks of inferred template counts. A later analysis computed generation probabilities with a VDJ recombination model fitted to out-of-frame rearrangements, and checked the results against IGoR. In a later analysis, TCR-TCR, TCR-HLA and TCR-CMV co-occurrence was scored with hypergeometric tests, and a repertoire-size bias correction was applied to TCR pairs. A later analysis estimated false discovery rates by permuting HLA or CMV assignments 20 times. A later analysis grouped co-occurring TCRs with DBSCAN, adding TCRdist sequence similarity when clustering within HLA-allele-positive subsets. Repertoires with fewer than 30,000 or more than 120,000 public chains were left out of co-occurrence clustering, as were a few repertoires with anomalous nucleotide sharing. TCRdb limited this immuneACCESS table to in-frame rearrangements with V and J called. A share of clones is missing; checked studies link under half to unresolved V genes, and the rest is unexplained. The DNA was the basis for D and trimming; V, J and clone size are from that table. The table for this sample lists 150,000 to 200,000 clones; roughly 79% of them were counted only once. The ten largest clonotypes hold roughly 9.7% of the sample.

The sample taken for sequencing was PBMCs. The chain links TRBV9 with TRBJ1-1; no D gene call is confident. The sequence came from a man between 18 and 35 years old in good health and CMV-seropositive. In nucleotides, the sequence is TGTGCCAGCAGCTTCCTGTTTAACACTGAAGCTTTCTTT. This encodes CASSFLFNTEAFF.